Sequencing of this TCR beta chain was carried out in a study of cytomegalovirus exposure and HLA in healthy donors. Overall study results and limits: Later analysis associated a missense DCLRE1C variant with TCR beta V- and J-gene trimming. Several top significant clusters appeared, in a later analysis, to be linked to common viral pathogens.

V was pared by 3 bases and J by 2 bases, with 12 bases between. The CDR3 contains 14 residues. Germline-derived CDR1 and CDR2 are SQVTM and ANQGSEA. PCR amplification relied on 60 Vbeta primers (plus 13 Jbeta primers). Here immunoSEQ multiplex PCR was the method, and the copy in TCRdb shows in-frame clones only, minus some. The table includes about 86,000 clones, about 71% detected once. Note on this clone: Its antigen is unidentified.

This TCR derives from a man between 60 and 70 years old in good health and CMV-seronegative. The chain is built from TRBV29-1 and TRBJ2-3, with D possibly matching TRBD2 (6 bases). The specimen sequenced was PBMCs. In DNA, the CDR3 is TGCAGCGTTGAGTCCCCGGGGGACACAGATACGCAGTATTTT. Translation gives CSVESPGDTDTQYF.